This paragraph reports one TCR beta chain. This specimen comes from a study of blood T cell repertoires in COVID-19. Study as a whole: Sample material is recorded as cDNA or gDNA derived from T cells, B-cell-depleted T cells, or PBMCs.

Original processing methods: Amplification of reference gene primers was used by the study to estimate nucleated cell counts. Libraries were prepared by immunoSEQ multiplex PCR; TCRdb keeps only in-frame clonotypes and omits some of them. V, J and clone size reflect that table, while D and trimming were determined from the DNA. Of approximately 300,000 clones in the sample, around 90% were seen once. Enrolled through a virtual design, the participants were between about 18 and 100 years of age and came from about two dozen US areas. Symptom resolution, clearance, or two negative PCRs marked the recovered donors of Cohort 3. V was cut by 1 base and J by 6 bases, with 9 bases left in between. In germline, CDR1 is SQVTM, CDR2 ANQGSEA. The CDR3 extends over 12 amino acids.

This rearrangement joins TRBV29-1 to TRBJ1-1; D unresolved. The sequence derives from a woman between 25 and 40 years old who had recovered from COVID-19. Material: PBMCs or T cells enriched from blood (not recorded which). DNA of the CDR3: TGCAGCGTTGAAGTGAGTCCCCCTGAAGCTTTCTTT. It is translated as CSVEVSPPEAFF.